The 21 T cell receptor beta chains listed next were all sequenced from one sample in a study of T cells after yellow fever vaccination. MiXCR, run by TCRdb on the 5' RACE reads, gives a single entry per CDR3 protein. Among some 300,000 distinct CDR3 sequences listed, 3% to 4.5% were seen once. The sequencing used PBMCs, collected on the day of the yellow fever booster vaccination. These receptor sequences come from a man between 18 and 35 years old who received the YFV17D yellow fever vaccine.

CDR3: CASSPQGKPNYEQYF. CDR3 coding DNA: TGTGCCAGCAGTCCACAGGGTAAACCCAACTACGAGCAGTACTTC. V usage is TRBV27 and J usage is TRBJ2-7; a possible D gene is TRBD1 (6 bases). CDR1 is MNHEY, CDR2 SMNVEV, per germline (reference sequence). The V end lost 5 bases, the J end lost 3 bases, and 17 bases lay between the germline ends. The CDR3 loop spans 15 amino acids.

V gene TRBV27 combines with J gene TRBJ2-7; no reliable D call. The CDR3 runs 15 residues. Germline V gene data show CDR1 as MNHEY and CDR2 as SMNVEV (reference sequence). Trimming cost V 0 bases and J 0 bases, with 9 bases left between them. CDR3 sequence: CASSLSYGLSYEQYF. Written as DNA, the CDR3 is TGTGCCAGCAGTTTATCGTATGGGCTCTCCTACGAGCAGTACTTC.

This clonotype was seen a few times. The rearrangement uses TRBV21-1 and TRBJ2-4; the D call TRBD2 from the table was never checked on the DNA. TRBV21-1 is a listed pseudogene. The CDR3 contains 14 residues. CDR3 bases: TGTGCCAGCCCCTGGGAGGCCCTTTTTTACATTCAGTACTTC. The encoded protein is CASPWEALFYIQYF.

This clonotype was found a few times. The rearrangement links TRBV10-3 to TRBJ2-1; TRBD2 matches 7 bases. This CDR3 contains 16 residues. V was clipped by 3 bases and J by 6 bases; unmatched bases: 11. The germline gives CDR1 ENHRY, CDR2 SYGVKD. CDR3 amino acids: CAISDQAGSRGNEQFF. CDR3 coding DNA: TGTGCCATCAGTGACCAAGCGGGGAGCCGCGGCAATGAGCAGTTCTTC.

This clonotype came up a few times. The chain recombines TRBV28 with TRBJ2-7; the D gene could be TRBD1 or TRBD2 (7 bases each). The CDR3 runs 14 residues. Trimming removed 5 bases from V and 2 bases from J, with 13 bases in between. Germline CDR1 is MDHEN and CDR2 is SYDVKM. CDR3 sequence: CASSPGGTTYEQYV. In DNA form, the CDR3 reads TGTGCCAGCAGTCCAGGGGGGACTACCTACGAGCAGTACGTC.

At least ten counts were recorded for this clonotype. This chain joins TRBV6-5 and TRBJ2-7; TRBD1 might be the D (6 bases). Germline V CDR1 and CDR2: MNHEY, SVGAGI. V was trimmed by 6 bases and J by 3 bases, leaving 9 bases between them. There are 12 residues in the CDR3. The CDR3 bases are TGTGCCAGCAGGTCACAGGGCTACGAGCAGTACTTC. Residues: CASRSQGYEQYF.

This clonotype was seen ten or more times. V is TRBV5-1 and J is TRBJ2-1, with TRBD1 matching over 7 bases. Germline CDR1 reads SGHRS; CDR2 reads YFSETQ. CDR3 length equals 13 residues. V gave up 4 bases and J gave up 12 bases; unmatched junction bases: 10. Here the CDR3 reads CASSAFPGTAQFF. CDR3 nucleotides: TGCGCCAGCAGCGCCTTCCCCGGGACAGCGCAGTTCTTC.

The chain couples TRBV6-5 to TRBJ1-1, with D possibly matching TRBD1 (6 bases). V was pared by 5 bases and J by 3 bases, with 19 bases between. The CDR3 is 16 residues long. Germline V lookup: CDR1 MNHEY, CDR2 SVGAGI. CDR3 nucleotide sequence: TGTGCCAGCAGTCCCTGGATGGGGGCAGGGGACACTGAAGCTTTCTTT. Encoded protein: CASSPWMGAGDTEAFF.

This clonotype turned up a few times. J is TRBJ2-5 and V is TRBV7-3, with D perhaps matching TRBD1 or TRBD2 (6 bases each). With 3 bases removed from V and 5 bases from J, the gap between germline ends came to 19 bases. Germline lookup yields CDR1 SGHTA and CDR2 FQGTGA. The CDR3 covers 16 residues. The CDR3 nucleotides are TGTGCCAGCAGCTTGGCCGGGGGCTTTCGGTGGGAGACCCAGTACTTC. This encodes CASSLAGGFRWETQYF.

The J gene is TRBJ2-7, the V gene TRBV19; TRBD2 is a possible D gene (8 bases). Between the trimmed V and J ends, which lost 2 bases and 3 bases, there was a span of 17 bases. The CDR3 has 16 amino acids. Germline V gives CDR1 LNHDA, CDR2 SQIVND (reference sequence). This CDR3 reads CASSISPGGGGYEQYF. CDR3 DNA: TGTGCCAGTAGTATATCCCCGGGAGGGGGCGGCTACGAGCAGTACTTC.

This sequence joins TRBV5-5 and TRBJ1-5, with 7 bases matching TRBD1. Looked up from germline, CDR1 is SGHKS and CDR2 is YYEKEE (reference sequence). The CDR3 loop spans 14 amino acids. V shed 4 bases, J shed 5 bases, and the junction held 6 bases outside the gene matches. CDR3 sequence reads: CASSPPGGYQPQHF. DNA for the CDR3: TGTGCCAGCAGCCCCCCAGGGGGTTATCAGCCCCAGCATTTT.

This clonotype was counted a few times. The chain employs TRBV5-1 and TRBJ2-1; 7 nucleotides agree with TRBD1. The CDR3 contains 15 residues. Germline loops: CDR1 SGHRS, CDR2 YFSETQ. J gave up 2 bases and V 4 bases, and 6 bases lay outside the gene matches. CDR3 protein: CASSQTGTAYNEQFF. DNA of the CDR3: TGCGCCAGCAGCCAGACCGGGACAGCCTACAATGAGCAGTTCTTC.

Ten or more counts support this clonotype. CDR3 region: CASSPRRSYEQYF. The CDR3 bases are TGTGCCAGCAGCCCGAGGAGGTCGTACGAGCAGTACTTC. V is TRBV5-6 and J is TRBJ2-7, with D tentatively TRBD2 (5 bases). Germline V gene data show CDR1 as SGHDT and CDR2 as YYEEEE. The V gene lost 4 bases and the J gene lost 4 bases, with 12 bases spanning the gap. This CDR3 spans 13 amino acids.

The chain has TRBV4-3 and TRBJ2-2; 7 bases agree with TRBD1. Germline assignment: CDR1 LGHNA and CDR2 YSLEER. CDR3 length: 16 residues. After removal of 6 bases from V and 0 bases from J, the junction contained 7 bases not matched to a gene. The CDR3 DNA is TGCGCCAGCAGAAAGGGGGCAGCCTCGAACACCGGGGAGCTGTTTTTT. Translation gives CASRKGAASNTGELFF.

Many counts were recorded for this clonotype. This chain connects TRBV7-2 to TRBJ2-1, with TRBD1 as a possible D gene (5 bases). Germline-derived CDR1 and CDR2 are SGHTA and FQGNSA. The CDR3 contains 15 residues. The V end lost 5 bases, the J end lost 3 bases, and 14 bases lay between the germline ends. CDR3 sequence: CASSPQGMGYNEQFF. The CDR3 DNA follows: TGTGCCAGCAGCCCCCAGGGTATGGGCTACAATGAGCAGTTCTTC.

The chain is built from TRBV9 and TRBJ1-1; D is undetermined. Germline loops: CDR1 SGDLS, CDR2 YYNGEE. CDR3 size: 14 residues. Trimming left V 4 bases short and J 2 bases short, with 12 bases between. CDR3 sequence reads: CASSQEGINTEAFF. As DNA, the CDR3 is TGTGCCAGCAGCCAAGAAGGGATTAACACTGAAGCTTTCTTT.

The rearrangement links TRBV5-8 to TRBJ1-2; 9 bases agree with TRBD1. Germline CDR1 and CDR2: SGHTS and YDEGEE. V trimming: 5 bases; J trimming: 8 bases; junction bases outside the gene matches: 10. CDR3 length equals 14 residues. DNA for the CDR3: TGTGCCAGCAGGACGGGACAGGGAATTGGGGGCTACACCTTC. This sequence encodes CASRTGQGIGGYTF. The full variable domain, rest sourced from reference TRBV5-8 and TRBJ1-2, is EAGVTQSPTHLIKTRGQQATLRCSPISGHTSVYWYQQALGLGLQFLLWYDEGEERNRGNFPPRFSGRQFPNYSSELNVNALELEDSALYLCASRTGQGIGGYTFGSGTRLTVV.

In this sample, this clonotype turned up a few times. V and J are TRBV5-6 and TRBJ1-1, with a weak D call TRBD1 (5 bases). The CDR3 has 14 residues. Trimming stripped 3 bases from V and 1 base from J, with 10 bases between. In germline, CDR1 is SGHDT, CDR2 YYEEEE. CDR3 sequence: CASSWIDRNTEAFF. The CDR3 DNA sequence: TGTGCCAGCAGCTGGATCGACAGGAACACTGAAGCTTTCTTT.

This clonotype showed up many times. The V and J genes are TRBV7-2 and TRBJ1-2; no reliable D call. Between the trimmed V and J ends, which lost 0 bases and 1 base, there was a span of 3 bases. The germline V gene encodes CDR1 SGHTA and CDR2 FQGNSA. The CDR3 contains 13 residues. The CDR3 is CASSLAVNYGYTF. The CDR3 region has the DNA TGTGCCAGCAGCTTAGCAGTTAACTATGGCTACACCTTC.

This clonotype has more than one count but fewer than ten. This chain joins TRBV20-1 and TRBJ2-7; 7 bases line up with TRBD1. Trimming at V came to 0 bases and at J to 1 base, leaving 9 bases not matched to a gene. Looked up from germline, CDR1 is DFQATT and CDR2 is SNEGSKA (reference sequence). The CDR3 extends over 16 amino acids. The CDR3 region has the DNA TGCAGTGCTAGAGATATTGAGGGGACAGAATCCTACGAGCAGTACTTC. This gives the protein CSARDIEGTESYEQYF.

The chain recombines TRBV5-4 with TRBJ1-1; the D gene is possibly TRBD1 (5 bases). Per germline, CDR1 SGHNT and CDR2 YYREEE (reference sequence). The length of the CDR3 is 15 residues. Trimming pared 2 bases from V and 0 bases from J, leaving 11 bases between. The CDR3 reads CASSFPGALNTEAFF. The CDR3, as DNA: TGTGCCAGCAGCTTTCCCGGGGCACTGAACACTGAAGCTTTCTTT.